This entry describes one TCR beta chain. The antigen is undetermined. This entry comes from a study of tumor-infiltrating lymphocytes in primary liver carcinoma. TCR beta cDNA was prepared out of 500 ng total RNA by means of a constant-region primer. For TCR beta, libraries were produced by three nested multiplex PCR rounds using slightly modified ARM-PCR. TRBV1-TRBV30 forward primers paired with a C-beta reverse primer were used in the first two PCR rounds, which ran approximately 10 cycles each. MiXCR, applied by TCRdb to the multiplex PCR reads, yields one record per CDR3 protein. The sample lists some 180,000 distinct CDR3 sequences; around four fifths were seen once. The roughly 17-32 mg bulk tissue piece was not sorted before simultaneous RNA and DNA extraction. Points from the study as a whole: Tumor-adjacent and tumor-blood pairs displayed less overlap than did pairs of tumor regions.

The CDR3 totals 12 residues. Trimming pared 7 bases from V and 3 bases from J, leaving 10 bases between. Germline V gives CDR1 SGHNT, CDR2 YYREEE (reference sequence). The chain uses TRBV5-4 and TRBJ2-5; D uncertain. The sequence was obtained from a middle-aged man with primary liver carcinoma and hepatitis B virus infection. The sequenced sample was tumor tissue from primary liver carcinoma. The CDR3 nucleotides are TGTGCCAGCTGTACGGACGAAGAGACCCAGTACTTC. Amino acid sequence: CASCTDEETQYF.